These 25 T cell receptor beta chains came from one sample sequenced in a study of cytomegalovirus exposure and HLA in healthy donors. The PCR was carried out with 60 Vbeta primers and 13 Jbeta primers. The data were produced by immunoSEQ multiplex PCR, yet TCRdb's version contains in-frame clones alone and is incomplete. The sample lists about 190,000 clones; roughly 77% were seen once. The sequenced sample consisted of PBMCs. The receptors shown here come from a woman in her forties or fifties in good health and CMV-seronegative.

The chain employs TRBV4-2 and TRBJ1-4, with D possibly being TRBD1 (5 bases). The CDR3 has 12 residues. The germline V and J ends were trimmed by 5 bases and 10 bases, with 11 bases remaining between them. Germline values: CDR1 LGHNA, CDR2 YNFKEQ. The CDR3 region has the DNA TGTGCCAGCAGCACCAGGGAGGGAAAACTGTTTTTT. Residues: CASSTREGKLFF.

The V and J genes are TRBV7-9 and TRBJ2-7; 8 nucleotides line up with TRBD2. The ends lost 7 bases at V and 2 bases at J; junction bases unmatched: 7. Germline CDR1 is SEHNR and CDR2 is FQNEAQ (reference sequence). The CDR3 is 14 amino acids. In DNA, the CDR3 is TGTGCCAGCATGCCAGCGGGGGCAGCCTACGAGCAGTACTTC. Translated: CASMPAGAAYEQYF.

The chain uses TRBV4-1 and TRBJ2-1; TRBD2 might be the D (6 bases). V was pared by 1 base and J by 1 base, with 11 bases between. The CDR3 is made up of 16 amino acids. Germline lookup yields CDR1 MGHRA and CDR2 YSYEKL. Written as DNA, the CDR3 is TGCGCCAGCAGCCAAGGGGACTGGCCTTCCTACAATGAGCAGTTCTTC. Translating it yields CASSQGDWPSYNEQFF.

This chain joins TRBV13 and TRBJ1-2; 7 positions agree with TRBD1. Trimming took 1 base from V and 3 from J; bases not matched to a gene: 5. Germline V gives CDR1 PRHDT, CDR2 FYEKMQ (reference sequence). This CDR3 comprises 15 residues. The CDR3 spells CASSLVRDRHYGYTF. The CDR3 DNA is TGTGCCAGCAGCTTAGTAAGGGACAGACACTATGGCTACACCTTC.

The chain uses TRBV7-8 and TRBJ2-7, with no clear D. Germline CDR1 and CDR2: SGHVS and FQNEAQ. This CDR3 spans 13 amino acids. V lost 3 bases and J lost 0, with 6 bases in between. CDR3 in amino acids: CASSLPGSYEQYF. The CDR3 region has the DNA TGTGCCAGCAGCTTGCCGGGCTCCTACGAGCAGTACTTC.

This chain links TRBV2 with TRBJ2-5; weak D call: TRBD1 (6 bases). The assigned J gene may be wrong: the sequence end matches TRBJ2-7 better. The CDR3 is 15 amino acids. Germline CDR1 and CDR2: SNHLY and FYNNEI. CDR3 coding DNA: TGTGCCAGCAGCGCCGAGGCACAGGGTACGAACGAGCAGTACTTC. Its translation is CASSAEAQGTNEQYF.

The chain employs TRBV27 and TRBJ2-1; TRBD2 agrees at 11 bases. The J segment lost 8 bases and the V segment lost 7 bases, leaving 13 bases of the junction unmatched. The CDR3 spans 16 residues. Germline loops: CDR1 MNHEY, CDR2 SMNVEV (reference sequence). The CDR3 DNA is TGTGCCAGCACCACCCTGGGACTAGCGGCTCGCGATGAGCAGTTCTTC. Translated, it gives CASTTLGLAARDEQFF.

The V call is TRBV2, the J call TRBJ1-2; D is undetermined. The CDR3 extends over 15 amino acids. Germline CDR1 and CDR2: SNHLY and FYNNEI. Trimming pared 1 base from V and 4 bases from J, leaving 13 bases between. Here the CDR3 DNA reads TGTGCCAGCAGTGAAGTGGGCGGGCCGAGCTATGGCTACACCTTC. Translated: CASSEVGGPSYGYTF.

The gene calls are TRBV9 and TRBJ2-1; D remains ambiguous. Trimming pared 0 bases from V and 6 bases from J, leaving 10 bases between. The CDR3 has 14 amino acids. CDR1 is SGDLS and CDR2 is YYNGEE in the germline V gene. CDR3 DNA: TGTGCCAGCAGCGTAGCCGGCAGAGGCAATGAGCAGTTCTTC. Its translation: CASSVAGRGNEQFF.

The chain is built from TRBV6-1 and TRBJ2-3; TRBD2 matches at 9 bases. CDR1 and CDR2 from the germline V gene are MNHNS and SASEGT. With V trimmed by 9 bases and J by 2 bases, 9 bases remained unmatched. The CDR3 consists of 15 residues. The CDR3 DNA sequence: TGTGCCAGGGGGGGCATAGCGGGAGTCACAGATACGCAGTATTTT. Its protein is CARGGIAGVTDTQYF.

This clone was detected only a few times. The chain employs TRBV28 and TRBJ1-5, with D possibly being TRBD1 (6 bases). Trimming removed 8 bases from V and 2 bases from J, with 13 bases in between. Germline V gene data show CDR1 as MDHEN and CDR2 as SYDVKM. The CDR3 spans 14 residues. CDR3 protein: CASEGGGGNQPQHF. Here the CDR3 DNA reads TGTGCCAGCGAAGGGGGAGGGGGCAATCAGCCCCAGCATTTT.

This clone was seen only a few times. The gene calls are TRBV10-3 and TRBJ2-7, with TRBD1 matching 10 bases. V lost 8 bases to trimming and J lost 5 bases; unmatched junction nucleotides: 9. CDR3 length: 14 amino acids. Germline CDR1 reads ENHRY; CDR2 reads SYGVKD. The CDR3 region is CAIENGQGVNEQYF. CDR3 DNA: TGTGCCATCGAGAACGGACAGGGGGTAAACGAGCAGTACTTC.

CDR3 nucleotides: TGTGCCAGCGGCCGGACTAGCCGGGATGAGCAGTTCTTC. Translated: CASGRTSRDEQFF. This chain joins TRBV2 and TRBJ2-1, with TRBD2 matching 8 bases. Unmatched junction bases numbered 8, after V lost 8 bases and J lost 8 bases. Germline lookup yields CDR1 SNHLY and CDR2 FYNNEI. The CDR3 length is 13 residues.

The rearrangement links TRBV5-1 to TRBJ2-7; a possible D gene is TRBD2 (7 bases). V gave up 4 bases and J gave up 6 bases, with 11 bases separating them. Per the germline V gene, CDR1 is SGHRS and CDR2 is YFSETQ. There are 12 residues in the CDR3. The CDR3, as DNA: TGCGCCAGCAGCCCAGGGGAGGGCGAGCAGTACTTC. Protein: CASSPGEGEQYF.

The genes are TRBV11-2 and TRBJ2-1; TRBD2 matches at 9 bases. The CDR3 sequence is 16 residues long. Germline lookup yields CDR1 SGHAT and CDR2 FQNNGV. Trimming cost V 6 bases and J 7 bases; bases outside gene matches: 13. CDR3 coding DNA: TGTGCCAGCAGTCCATATAGCGGGGGACCTCTTAATGAGCAGTTCTTC. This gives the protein CASSPYSGGPLNEQFF.

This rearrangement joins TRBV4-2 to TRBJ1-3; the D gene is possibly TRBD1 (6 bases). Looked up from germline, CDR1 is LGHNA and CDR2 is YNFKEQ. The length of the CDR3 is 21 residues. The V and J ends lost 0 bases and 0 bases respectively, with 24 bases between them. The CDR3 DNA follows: TGTGCCAGCAGCCAAGAAAAAGCCGCACCGGGACACCTAAACTCTGGAAACACCATATATTTT. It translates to CASSQEKAAPGHLNSGNTIYF.

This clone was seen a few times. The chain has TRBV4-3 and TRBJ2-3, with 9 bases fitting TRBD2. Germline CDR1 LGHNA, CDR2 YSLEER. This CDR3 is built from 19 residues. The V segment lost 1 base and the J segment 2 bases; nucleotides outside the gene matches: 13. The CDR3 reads CASSQGPGGGTSYTDTQYF. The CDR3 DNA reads TGCGCCAGCAGCCAAGGACCGGGGGGCGGGACTAGCTACACAGATACGCAGTATTTT.

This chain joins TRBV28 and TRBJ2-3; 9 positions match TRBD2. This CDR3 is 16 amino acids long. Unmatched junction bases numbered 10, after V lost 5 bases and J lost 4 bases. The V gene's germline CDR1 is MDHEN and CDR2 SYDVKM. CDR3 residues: CASSADSGSGADTQYF. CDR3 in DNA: TGTGCCAGCAGTGCAGATAGCGGGAGTGGGGCAGATACGCAGTATTTT.

The CDR3 DNA is TGTGCCAGTAGTAGAAGCCCGGGATTTTACGAGCAGTACTTC. It encodes CASSRSPGFYEQYF. The chain employs TRBV19 and TRBJ2-7; perhaps TRBD2 as D (5 bases). This CDR3 has 14 amino acids. V lost 4 bases to trimming and J lost 4 bases, with 14 bases between them. Germline V CDR1 and CDR2: LNHDA, SQIVND (reference sequence).

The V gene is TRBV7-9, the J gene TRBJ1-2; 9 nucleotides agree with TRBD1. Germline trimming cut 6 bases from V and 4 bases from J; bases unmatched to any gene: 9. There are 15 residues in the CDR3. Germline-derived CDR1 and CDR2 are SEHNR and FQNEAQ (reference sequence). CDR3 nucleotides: TGTGCCAGCAGTAATAGAACAGGGGGCGGCTATGGCTACACCTTC. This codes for CASSNRTGGGYGYTF.

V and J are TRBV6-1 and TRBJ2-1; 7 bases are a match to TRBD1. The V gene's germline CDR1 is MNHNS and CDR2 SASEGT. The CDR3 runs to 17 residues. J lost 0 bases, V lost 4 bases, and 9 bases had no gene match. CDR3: CASSALGTDHSYNEQFF. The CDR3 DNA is TGTGCCAGCAGTGCCCTTGGGACAGACCACTCCTACAATGAGCAGTTCTTC.

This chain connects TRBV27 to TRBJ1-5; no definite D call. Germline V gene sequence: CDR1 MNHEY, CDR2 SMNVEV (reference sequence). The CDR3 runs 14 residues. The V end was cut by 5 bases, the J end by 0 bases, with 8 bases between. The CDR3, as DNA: TGTGCCAGCAGTCTAACCTTTAGCAATCAGCCCCAGCATTTT. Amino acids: CASSLTFSNQPQHF.

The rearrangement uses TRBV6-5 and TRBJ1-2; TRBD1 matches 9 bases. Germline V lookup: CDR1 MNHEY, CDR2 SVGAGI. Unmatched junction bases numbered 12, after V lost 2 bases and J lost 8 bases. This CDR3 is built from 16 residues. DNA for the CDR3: TGTGCCAGCAGTTACACCGCCCCAGGACAGGGGAGAGGCTACACCTTC. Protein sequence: CASSYTAPGQGRGYTF.

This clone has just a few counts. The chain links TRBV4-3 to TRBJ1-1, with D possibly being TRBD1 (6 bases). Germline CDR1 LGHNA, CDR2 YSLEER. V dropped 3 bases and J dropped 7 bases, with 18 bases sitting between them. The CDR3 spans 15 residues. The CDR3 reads CASSHSKDSIIEAFF. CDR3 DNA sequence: TGCGCCAGCAGCCATTCAAAGGACAGCATAATTGAAGCTTTCTTT.

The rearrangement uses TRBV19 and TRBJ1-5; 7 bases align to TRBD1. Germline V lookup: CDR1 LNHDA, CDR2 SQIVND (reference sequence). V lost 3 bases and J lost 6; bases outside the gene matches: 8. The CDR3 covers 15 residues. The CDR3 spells CASSIEGARGQPQHF. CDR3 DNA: TGTGCCAGTAGTATCGAGGGGGCGCGCGGTCAGCCCCAGCATTTT.